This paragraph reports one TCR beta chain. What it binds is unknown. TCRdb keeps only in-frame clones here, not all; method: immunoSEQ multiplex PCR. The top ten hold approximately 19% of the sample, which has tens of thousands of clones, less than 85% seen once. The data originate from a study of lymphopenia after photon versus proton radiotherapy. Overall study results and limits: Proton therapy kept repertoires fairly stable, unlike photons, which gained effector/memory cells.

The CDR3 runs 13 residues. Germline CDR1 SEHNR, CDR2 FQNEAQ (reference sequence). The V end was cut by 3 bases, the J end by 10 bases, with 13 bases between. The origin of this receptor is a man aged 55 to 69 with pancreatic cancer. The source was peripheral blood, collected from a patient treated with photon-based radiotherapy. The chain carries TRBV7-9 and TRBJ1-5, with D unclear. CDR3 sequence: CASSFSDGTPQHF. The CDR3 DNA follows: TGTGCCAGCAGCTTCAGTGATGGAACCCCCCAGCATTTT.